This TCR beta chain derives from a study of shared clonotypes between healthy human individuals. Study overall: Every donor yielded three CD4 naive, three CD4 memory, two CD8 naive and one CD8 memory plate.

Positively selected for CCR7, the CD45RO-negative cells used as naive CD8 cells excluded terminally differentiated effector memory CD45RA+ cells. Generated by immunoSEQ multiplex PCR, the TCRdb table keeps only in-frame clones and is missing some. The data contain some 2 million clones, around 96% of them singletons. Sequencing was carried out using naive CD8+ T cells sorted from blood. The sequence was collected from a man younger than 35 in good health.

CDR3 residues: CASSLPPLAGGNEQFF. Here the CDR3 DNA reads TGTGCCAGCAGCTTACCACCTCTAGCGGGGGGCAACGAGCAGTTCTTC. The gene calls are TRBV5-4 and TRBJ2-1; 11 nucleotides line up with TRBD2. The CDR3 covers 16 residues. Trimming cost V 2 bases and J 10 bases; bases outside gene matches: 11. Per germline, CDR1 SGHNT and CDR2 YYREEE (reference sequence). The full variable domain, with the rest looked up from reference TRBV5-4 and TRBJ2-1, is ETGVTQSPTHLIKTRGQQVTLRCSSQSGHNTVSWYQQALGQGPQFIFQYYREEENGRGNFPPRFSGLQFPNYSSELNVNALELDDSALYLCASSLPPLAGGNEQFFGPGTRLTVL.